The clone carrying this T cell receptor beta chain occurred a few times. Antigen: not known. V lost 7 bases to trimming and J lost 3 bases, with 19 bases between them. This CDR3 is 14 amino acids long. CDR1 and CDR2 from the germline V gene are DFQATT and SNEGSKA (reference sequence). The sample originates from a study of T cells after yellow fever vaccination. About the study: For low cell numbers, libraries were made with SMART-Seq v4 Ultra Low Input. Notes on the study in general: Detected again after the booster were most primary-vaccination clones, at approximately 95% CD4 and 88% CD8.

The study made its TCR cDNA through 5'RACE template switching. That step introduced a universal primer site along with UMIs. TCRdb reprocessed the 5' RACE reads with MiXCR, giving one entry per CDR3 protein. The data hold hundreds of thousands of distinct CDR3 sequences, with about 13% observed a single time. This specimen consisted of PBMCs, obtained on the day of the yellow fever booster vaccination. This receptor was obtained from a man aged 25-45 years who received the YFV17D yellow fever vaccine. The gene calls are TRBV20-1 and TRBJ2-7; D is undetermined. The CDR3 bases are TGCAGTGGCCTCCCCCCAGAAGGCCTCTACGAGCAGTACTTC. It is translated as CSGLPPEGLYEQYF.